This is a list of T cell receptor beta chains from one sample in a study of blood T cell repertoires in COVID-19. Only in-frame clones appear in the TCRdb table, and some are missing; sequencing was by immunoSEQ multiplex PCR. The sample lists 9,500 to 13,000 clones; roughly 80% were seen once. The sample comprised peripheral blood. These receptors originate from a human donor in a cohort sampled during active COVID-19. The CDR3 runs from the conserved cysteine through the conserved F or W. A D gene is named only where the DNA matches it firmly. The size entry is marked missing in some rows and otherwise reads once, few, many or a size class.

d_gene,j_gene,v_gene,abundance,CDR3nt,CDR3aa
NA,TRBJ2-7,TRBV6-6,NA,TGTGCCAGCAGTTACCGGGGTGGAGGATACGAGCAGTACTTC,CASSYRGGGYEQYF
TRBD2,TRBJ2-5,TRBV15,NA,TGTGCCACCAGCAGAGGCGGGGGGACTAGCGGGATCCAAGAGACCCAGTACTTC,CATSRGGGTSGIQETQYF
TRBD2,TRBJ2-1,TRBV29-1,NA,TGCAGCGTTGAAGACGCGACTAGCGGGGGTCTTATATCCTCCTACAATGAGCAGTTCTTC,CSVEDATSGGLISSYNEQFF
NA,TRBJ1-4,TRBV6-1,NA,TGTGCCAGCAGTGAGATAACAGGGTCGCATGAAAAACTGTTTTTT,CASSEITGSHEKLFF
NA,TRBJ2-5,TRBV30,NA,TGTGCCTGGAGTGCCCATATGACAAGCCAAGAGACCCAGTACTTC,CAWSAHMTSQETQYF
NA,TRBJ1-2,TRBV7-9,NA,TGTGCCAGCAGCTTTCAGGGAGGCTATGGCTACACCTTC,CASSFQGGYGYTF
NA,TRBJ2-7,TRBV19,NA,TGTGCCAGTAGTTATTCTTCGAACAGAGCCTACGAGCAGTACTTC,CASSYSSNRAYEQYF
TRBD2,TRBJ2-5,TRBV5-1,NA,TGCGCCAGCGGGACCGGCATAGCGGGAGGTAGAGAGACCCAGTACTTC,CASGTGIAGGRETQYF
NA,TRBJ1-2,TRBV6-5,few,TGTGCCAGCAGTTACTCCCACCGTCATAATGAGGGCTACACCTTC,CASSYSHRHNEGYTF
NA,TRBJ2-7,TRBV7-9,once,TGTGCCAGCAGCTTAGACTTTAGCGGTGTAAGCTACGAGCAGTACTTC,CASSLDFSGVSYEQYF
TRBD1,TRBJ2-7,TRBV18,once,TGTGCCAGCTCAGTGACAGGGTTTCACGAGCAGTACTTC,CASSVTGFHEQYF
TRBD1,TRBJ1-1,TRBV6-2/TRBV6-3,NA,TGTGCCAGCAGTTACACAGGACAGGGAGCTGAAGCTTTCTTT,CASSYTGQGAEAFF
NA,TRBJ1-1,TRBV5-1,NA,TGCGCCAGCAGCTTGGACAGTGCGAACACTGAAGCTTTCTTT,CASSLDSANTEAFF
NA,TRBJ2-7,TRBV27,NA,TGTGCCAGCGGACAAAGGGCAGGCGAGCAGTACTTC,CASGQRAGEQYF
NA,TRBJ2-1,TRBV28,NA,TGTGCCAGCGCCTTCGGGGTAACTGAGCAGTTCTTC,CASAFGVTEQFF
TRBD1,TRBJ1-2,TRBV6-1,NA,TGTGCCAGCAGTGTCCAGGGGAAGGGGGCTTCCTATGGCTACACCTTC,CASSVQGKGASYGYTF
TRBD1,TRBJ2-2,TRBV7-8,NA,TGTGCCAGCAGCTTGATGGGACAGGCGATCACCGGGGAGCTGTTTTTT,CASSLMGQAITGELFF
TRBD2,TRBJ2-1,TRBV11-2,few,TGTGCCAGCAGCCTGCGGGACTACTCAAACAATGAGCAGTTCTTC,CASSLRDYSNNEQFF
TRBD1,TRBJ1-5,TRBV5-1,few,TGCGCCAGTCGTGAGGGGGCGCATCAGCCCCAGCATTTT,CASREGAHQPQHF
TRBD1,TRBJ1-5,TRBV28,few,TGCTACTACAGGGGATGGCAGCCCCAGCATTTT,CYYRGWQPQHF
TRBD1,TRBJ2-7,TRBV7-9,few,TGTGCCAGCAGCTCTGGGACAGGGTATGACGAGCAGTACTTC,CASSSGTGYDEQYF
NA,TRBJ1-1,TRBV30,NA,TGTGCCTGGAGAAGGGGCGGGGGGGACACTGAAGCTTTCTTT,CAWRRGGGDTEAFF
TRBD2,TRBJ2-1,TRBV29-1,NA,TGCAGCGTTGAAACTAGCGGGAGGTTCTACTCCTACAATGAGCAGTTCTTC,CSVETSGRFYSYNEQFF
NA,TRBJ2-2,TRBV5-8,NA,TGTGCCAGCAGCTTGCGACAGTGGACCGGGGAGCTGTTTTTT,CASSLRQWTGELFF
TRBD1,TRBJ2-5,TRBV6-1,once,TGTGCCAGCAGTGAGGACAGGGTCCAAGAGACCCAGTACTTC,CASSEDRVQETQYF
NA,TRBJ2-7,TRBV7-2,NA,TGTGCCAGTAGACTCCAACACCAACCAGCCTACGAGCAGTACTTC,CASRLQHQPAYEQYF
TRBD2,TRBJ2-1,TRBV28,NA,TGTGCCAGCAGTTTCTTTTTTAGTGGCGGGAGGTACAATGAGCAGTTCTTC,CASSFFFSGGRYNEQFF
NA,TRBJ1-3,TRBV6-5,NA,TGTGCCAGCAGATCCCCGGACAGCCGAAACACCATATATTTT,CASRSPDSRNTIYF
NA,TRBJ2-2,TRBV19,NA,TGTGCCAGTAGTATAGGGGGACAGAACACCGGGGAGCTGTTTTTT,CASSIGGQNTGELFF
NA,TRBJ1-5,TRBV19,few,TGTGCCAGTAGTATACAGGGTGGACAGCCCCAGCATTTT,CASSIQGGQPQHF
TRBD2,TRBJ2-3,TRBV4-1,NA,TGCGCCAGCAGCCAAGCGGGAGGGTTTCGGCAAGATACGCAGTATTTT,CASSQAGGFRQDTQYF
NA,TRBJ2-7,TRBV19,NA,TGTGCCAGTAGTATAGCGGGGTCCTCCTACGAGCAGTACTTC,CASSIAGSSYEQYF
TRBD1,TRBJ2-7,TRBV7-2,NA,TGTGCCAGCAGCTTAGGTGGACAGGGCTCCTACGAGCAGTACTTC,CASSLGGQGSYEQYF
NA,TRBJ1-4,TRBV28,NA,TGTGCCAGCAACTTACAGGGTGATGAAAAACTGTTTTTT,CASNLQGDEKLFF
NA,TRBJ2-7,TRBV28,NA,TGTGCCAGCAGTCTCCTCGGGTACGAGCAGTACTTC,CASSLLGYEQYF
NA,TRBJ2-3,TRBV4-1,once,TGCGCCAGCAGCCAATCCAATGCGGTAATAAGCACAGATACGCAGTATTTT,CASSQSNAVISTDTQYF
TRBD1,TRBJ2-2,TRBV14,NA,TGTGCCAGCAGCCAAGCTATCGACAGAAGCCACAGGGGCAACACCGGGGAGCTGTTTTTT,CASSQAIDRSHRGNTGELFF
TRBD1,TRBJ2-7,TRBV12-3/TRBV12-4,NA,TGTGCCAGCGGCAGGGGGCAAGGGTACGAGCAGTACTTC,CASGRGQGYEQYF
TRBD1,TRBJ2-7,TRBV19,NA,TGTGCCAGTTCATCGGGGACAGGGGGCGGGCAGTACTTC,CASSSGTGGGQYF
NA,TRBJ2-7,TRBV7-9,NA,TGTGCCAGCAGCTCAGGTCCCAGCTCCTACGAGCAGTACTTC,CASSSGPSSYEQYF